The rows below give T cell receptor beta chains drawn from one sample of a study of blood T cells in healthy people across ages. TCRdb passed the 5' RACE reads through MiXCR, listing each CDR3 protein once. There are around 940,000 distinct CDR3 sequences in the sample; about 53% occur only once, and about a fifth lies in the top ten. Sequences were obtained from blood. These receptors were taken from a woman aged 55-69 years in good health. CDR3s include the opening cysteine and the closing phenylalanine or tryptophan. Each record gives: CDR3 protein, D gene, V gene, CDR3 length, J gene. A D gene is named only where the DNA matches it firmly.

CASSLGTSGIYNEQYF | TRBD2 | TRBV11-3 | 16 | TRBJ2-5
CASSIPGFTEQFF | NA | TRBV7-6 | 13 | TRBJ2-1
CASSLRLAQPDTQYF | TRBD2 | TRBV11-2 | 15 | TRBJ2-3
CASKRDYQETQYF | NA | TRBV27 | 13 | TRBJ2-5
CASSQAGTSGGMDTQYF | TRBD2 | TRBV4-2 | 17 | TRBJ2-3
CASSRRLAGVQETQYF | TRBD2 | TRBV4-1 | 16 | TRBJ2-5
CASSYGGGAGQPQHF | TRBD1 | TRBV6-2/TRBV6-3 | 15 | TRBJ1-5
CASSQVPAGGPSYEQYF | TRBD2 | TRBV4-3 | 17 | TRBJ2-7
CASYREPENIQYF | NA | TRBV5-1 | 13 | TRBJ2-4
CASGTNQGSVGYTF | NA | TRBV6-5 | 14 | TRBJ1-2
CASSSYLAETYEQFF | TRBD2 | TRBV6-2/TRBV6-3 | 15 | TRBJ2-1
CSARGGGETQYF | NA | TRBV20-1 | 12 | TRBJ2-5
CASSTALLYNEQFF | NA | TRBV28 | 14 | TRBJ2-1
CASSFRQISYEQYF | NA | TRBV5-5 | 14 | TRBJ2-7
CASSLRDRGYEQFF | TRBD1 | TRBV12-3/TRBV12-4 | 14 | TRBJ2-1
CAIVSSGASDGEAFF | NA | TRBV10-3 | 15 | TRBJ1-1
CASLGGRVGYYGYTF | NA | TRBV28 | 15 | TRBJ1-2
CSAPSGSRGVGQPQHF | NA | TRBV20-1 | 16 | TRBJ1-5
CASSWRTSDGETQYF | TRBD2 | TRBV7-9 | 15 | TRBJ2-5
CASRFQGGTQFF | NA | TRBV6-5 | 12 | TRBJ2-1
CASSPQPGRETQYF | NA | TRBV9 | 14 | TRBJ2-5
CASSSFRGPRTDTQYF | NA | TRBV6-2/TRBV6-3 | 16 | TRBJ2-3
CSASGRAVDEQYF | TRBD2 | TRBV20-1 | 13 | NA
CASSRRQPSTDTQYF | NA | TRBV5-1 | 15 | TRBJ2-3
CAWRASGSMYTQYF | TRBD2 | TRBV30 | 14 | TRBJ2-3
CAGSRDRVGKLFF | TRBD1 | TRBV3-1 | 13 | TRBJ1-4
CALRGQGGEQYF | TRBD1 | TRBV6-1 | 12 | TRBJ2-7
CATTNRLPNQPQHF | NA | TRBV15 | 14 | TRBJ1-5
CASSPGYTF | NA | TRBV7-9 | 9 | TRBJ1-2
CASSEKSGSAQYF | TRBD2 | TRBV25-1 | 13 | TRBJ2-3
CSAMGTLAKNIQYF | NA | TRBV20-1 | 14 | TRBJ2-4
CASSSRLAGDGTGELFF | TRBD2 | TRBV7-6 | 17 | TRBJ2-2
CASSQERLGGTQYF | NA | TRBV4-2 | 14 | NA
CASSLPGAPEAFF | NA | TRBV13 | 13 | TRBJ1-1
CASSFVRLAGVSYEQYF | TRBD2 | TRBV12-3/TRBV12-4 | 17 | NA
CATDTRTSGVGGANVLTF | TRBD2 | TRBV28 | 18 | TRBJ2-6
CASSLGETSGSNEQYF | TRBD2 | TRBV5-1 | 16 | TRBJ2-5